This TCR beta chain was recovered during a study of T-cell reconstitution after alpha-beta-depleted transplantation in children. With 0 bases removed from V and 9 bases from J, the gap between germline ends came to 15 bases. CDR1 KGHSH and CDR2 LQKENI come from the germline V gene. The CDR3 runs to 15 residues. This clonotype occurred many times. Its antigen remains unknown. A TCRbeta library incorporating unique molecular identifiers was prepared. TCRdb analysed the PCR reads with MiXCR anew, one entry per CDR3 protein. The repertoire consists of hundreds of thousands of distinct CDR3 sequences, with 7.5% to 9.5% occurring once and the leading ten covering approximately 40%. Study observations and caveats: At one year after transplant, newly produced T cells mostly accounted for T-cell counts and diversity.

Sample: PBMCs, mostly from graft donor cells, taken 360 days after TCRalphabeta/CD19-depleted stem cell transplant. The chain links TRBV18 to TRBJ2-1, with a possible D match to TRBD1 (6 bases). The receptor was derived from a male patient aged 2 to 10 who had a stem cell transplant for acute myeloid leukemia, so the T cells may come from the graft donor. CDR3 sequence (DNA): TGTGCCAGCTCACCACCCCAACAGGGTAGGGGTGAGCAGTTCTTC. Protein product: CASSPPQQGRGEQFF.